This section outlines one T cell receptor (beta chain) sequence together with its context. Its target is not known. The time point: roughly 10-day in vitro stimulation with candidate neoantigen peptide 5. All patients were mismatch repair deficient, assessed by either PCR or immunohistochemistry. Each of about seven ELISpot-reactive candidate peptides was used for roughly 10-day stimulation. The data were obtained in a study of PD-1 blockade in mismatch repair-deficient tumors. Trimming stripped 0 bases from V and 6 bases from J, with 6 bases between. CDR3 length: 13 amino acids. CDR1 is MNHNY and CDR2 is SVGAGI in the germline V gene (reference sequence). Study-level results: About 4.5% of the 142 peptide-expanded blood TCRs were also found in tumor.

Only in-frame clones appear in the TCRdb table, and some are missing; sequencing was by immunoSEQ multiplex PCR. The top ten clones hold approximately 11% of a sample with fewer than 16,000 clones, about 84% of them seen once. The material sequenced was cells cultured in vitro, taken from a patient treated with pembrolizumab. This TCR was sampled from an adult with mismatch repair-deficient cancer. The V gene is TRBV6-6, the J gene TRBJ1-5; D uncertain. CDR3 coding DNA: TGTGCCAGCAGTTACTCGACGAGTCAGCCCCAGCATTTT. Translating it yields CASSYSTSQPQHF.